This TCR beta chain was observed in a study of T cell responses to AZD1222 COVID-19 vaccine. Across the study: Pooling of second doses given at about 4 or about 12 weeks was done. Regarding the study as a whole: Sampled repertoires all dated from after the peak T cell response. Following two doses of AZD1222, Spike-specific TCR breadth and depth rose. Possibly, clonal diversity was underestimated; donors were largely white British and included more females.

Turning to this clone: What it recognizes is unknown. This specimen includes other DNA sequences encoding the same CDR3.

The CDR3 sequence is 12 residues long. V shed 2 bases and J shed 2 bases, with 3 bases lying between them. CDR1 and CDR2 (germline): MNHEY, SVGEGT. Clones were sequenced by immunoSEQ multiplex PCR, and TCRdb holds only the in-frame ones, with some missing. The data hold about 140,000 clones, with 80% to 90% observed a single time. Sequenced material: peripheral blood, taken on day 0 of AZD1222 vaccination. The chain is built from TRBV6-2 or TRBV6-3 and TRBJ2-5; D is ambiguous. The TCR originated in an adult in good health. The CDR3 region has the DNA TGTGCCAGCAGTTACCCACAAGAGACCCAGTACTTC. Protein product: CASSYPQETQYF.